These 26 T cell receptor beta chains came from one sample sequenced in a study of T cell changes during pregnancy in multiple sclerosis. Sequenced by immunoSEQ multiplex PCR; TCRdb stores in-frame clones only, minus some. This sample yields more than 70,000 clones, of which around 92% are seen a single time; about 2.2% belongs to the top ten. The sample in question was peripheral blood, obtained before pregnancy. Receptor source: a female donor with multiple sclerosis, enrolled in a pregnancy study.

The chain links TRBV16 to TRBJ2-5; D uncertain. The germline CDR1 and CDR2 sequences are KGHSY and FQNENV. The CDR3 is 12 amino acids. The V gene lost 3 bases and the J gene lost 4 bases, with 6 bases spanning the gap. CDR3 residues: CASSHSGETQYF. The DNA for the CDR3 is TGTGCCAGCAGCCACTCGGGAGAGACCCAGTACTTC.

The chain links TRBV7-9 to TRBJ1-1; D is perhaps TRBD1 (5 bases). V shed 6 bases and J shed 4 bases, with 12 bases lying between them. CDR1 is SEHNR, CDR2 FQNEAQ, per germline (reference sequence). The CDR3 covers 13 residues. The CDR3 nucleotides read TGTGCCAGCAGGTTCGGGGGTCCCACTGAAGCTTTCTTT. Translation gives CASRFGGPTEAFF.

This chain joins TRBV4-3 and TRBJ2-7; TRBD2 matches at 7 bases. Germline V lookup: CDR1 LGHNA, CDR2 YSLEER. There are 16 residues in the CDR3. J was trimmed by 0 bases and V by 3 bases; bases with no gene match: 8. This CDR3 is CASSQGDYPSSYEQYF. The DNA for the CDR3 is TGCGCCAGCAGCCAGGGGGACTACCCGAGCTCCTACGAGCAGTACTTC.

In this sample, this clone turned up once. V is TRBV7-2 and J is TRBJ2-5; 15 bases map to TRBD2. J lost 5 bases, V lost 5 bases, and 15 bases had no gene match. Germline CDR1 is SGHTA and CDR2 is FQGNSA. The length of the CDR3 is 19 residues. The DNA of the CDR3 is TGTGCCAGCAGCCAAACTGGGACTAGCGGGAGGCGTTGGGTGGAGACCCAGTACTTC. Amino acid sequence: CASSQTGTSGRRWVETQYF.

A word on this clone: The same CDR3 can be traced to other DNA sequences in this sample. The chain links TRBV9 to TRBJ2-1, with TRBD1 identical over 10 bases. In germline, CDR1 is SGDLS, CDR2 YYNGEE. Losses at the gene ends were 0 bases for V and 3 bases for J; bases not matched to a gene: 0. The CDR3 loop spans 15 amino acids. The CDR3 DNA reads TGTGCCAGCAGCGTAGGGGACAGGGGCTACAATGAGCAGTTCTTC. Its protein is CASSVGDRGYNEQFF.

J is TRBJ2-7 and V is TRBV9, with 9 bases matching TRBD1. CDR3 length equals 15 residues. Losses at the gene ends were 2 bases for V and 4 bases for J; bases not matched to a gene: 7. The germline V gene has CDR1 SGDLS and CDR2 YYNGEE. CDR3 in amino acids: CASSVPGTGIYEQYF. CDR3 sequence (DNA): TGTGCCAGCAGCGTCCCCGGGACAGGGATTTACGAGCAGTACTTC.

The chain has TRBV5-5 and TRBJ2-3; D may be TRBD1 (6 bases). Trimming took 0 bases from V and 8 from J, leaving 13 bases between them. Germline CDR1 is SGHKS and CDR2 is YYEKEE (reference sequence). The CDR3 extends over 14 amino acids. DNA of the CDR3: TGTGCCAGCAGCTTGGTGGTGGAACAGGGTACGCAGTATTTT. It yields the protein CASSLVVEQGTQYF.

The chain uses TRBV7-9 and TRBJ2-6; TRBD2 agrees at 10 bases. This CDR3 has 18 residues. Germline CDR1 and CDR2: SEHNR and FQNEAQ (reference sequence). After removal of 5 bases from V and 0 bases from J, the junction contained 7 bases not matched to a gene. The CDR3: CASSPTSGASSGANVLTF. The DNA of the CDR3 is TGTGCCAGCAGCCCAACTAGCGGGGCGAGCTCTGGGGCCAACGTCCTGACTTTC.

This sequence joins TRBV19 and TRBJ2-5, with TRBD2 identical over 13 bases. V was clipped by 5 bases and J by 7 bases; unmatched bases: 10. The germline CDR1 and CDR2 sequences are LNHDA and SQIVND (reference sequence). The CDR3 sequence is 16 residues long. For the CDR3, the DNA is TGTGCCAGTAGTTCGTTGGGACTAGCGGGAAATTGGACCCAGTACTTC. Translating gives CASSSLGLAGNWTQYF.

V gene TRBV2 combines with J gene TRBJ1-5; unclear D gene. Trimming removed 4 bases at V and 1 base at J, with 8 bases between. Germline V gives CDR1 SNHLY, CDR2 FYNNEI. The CDR3 has 14 residues. CDR3 sequence (DNA): TGTGCCAGCAGTGTGGCCGCCAGCAATCAGCCCCAGCATTTT. Translation: CASSVAASNQPQHF.

The chain employs TRBV5-1 and TRBJ2-5; 10 bases map to TRBD1. Unmatched junction bases numbered 4, after V lost 4 bases and J lost 4 bases. The CDR3 has 14 residues. Germline-derived CDR1 and CDR2 are SGHRS and YFSETQ. CDR3 residues: CASSRGQGVETQYF. The CDR3 coding sequence is TGCGCCAGCAGCCGCGGACAGGGGGTAGAGACCCAGTACTTC. The full variable domain, its missing parts supplied by reference TRBV5-1 and TRBJ2-5, is KAGVTQTPRYLIKTRGQQVTLSCSPISGHRSVSWYQQTPGQGLQFLFEYFSETQRNKGNFPGRFSGRQFSNSRSEMNVSTLELGDSALYLCASSRGQGVETQYFGPGTRLLVL.

V usage is TRBV4-3 and J usage is TRBJ2-5; no definite D call. The CDR3 consists of 17 residues. Germline V gene sequence: CDR1 LGHNA, CDR2 YSLEER. Trimming took off 0 bases at V and 6 bases at J, with 20 bases between the two ends. The CDR3 is CASSQDPNVPGSQTQYF. The CDR3 coding sequence is TGCGCCAGCAGCCAAGATCCCAATGTACCGGGTAGCCAGACCCAGTACTTC.

This rearrangement joins TRBV28 to TRBJ1-2; D is perhaps TRBD1 (5 bases). CDR1 is MDHEN and CDR2 is SYDVKM in the germline V gene. Trimming stripped 3 bases from V and 6 bases from J, with 8 bases between. This CDR3 is 12 amino acids long. The CDR3 DNA sequence: TGTGCCAGCAGTTTTTGGGGGGATGGCTACACCTTC. Its protein product is CASSFWGDGYTF.

The genes are TRBV19 and TRBJ2-7; D is possibly TRBD1 (5 bases). Trimming took 5 bases from V and 3 from J, leaving 20 bases between them. The CDR3 covers 16 residues. Germline lookup yields CDR1 LNHDA and CDR2 SQIVND (reference sequence). CDR3 in amino acids: CASSPLAGSNFYEQYF. The CDR3 DNA reads as TGTGCCAGTAGTCCCCTGGCAGGGTCGAATTTCTACGAGCAGTACTTC. The variable domain in full, completed from reference TRBV19 and TRBJ2-7, reads DGGITQSPKYLFRKEGQNVTLSCEQNLNHDAMYWYRQDPGQGLRLIYYSQIVNDFQKGDIAEGYSVSREKKESFPLTVTSAQKNPTAFYLCASSPLAGSNFYEQYFGPGTRLTVT.

This chain links TRBV27 with TRBJ2-1, with D possibly TRBD2 on 5 matching bases. The germline CDR1 and CDR2 sequences are MNHEY and SMNVEV (reference sequence). The CDR3 contains 15 residues. The ends were cut back, 0 bases at V and 2 bases at J, with 8 bases in the middle. CDR3 residues: CASSLSQRTYNEQFF. The CDR3 region has the DNA TGTGCCAGCAGTTTATCGCAGCGGACCTACAATGAGCAGTTCTTC.

The chain is built from TRBV10-3 and TRBJ1-2; D might be TRBD1 (5 bases). The germline V and J ends were trimmed by 4 bases and 3 bases, with 9 bases remaining between them. Germline CDR1 reads ENHRY; CDR2 reads SYGVKD. This CDR3 comprises 13 residues. The DNA of the CDR3 is TGTGCCATCAGTGGTGACAGTTACTATGGCTACACCTTC. This sequence encodes CAISGDSYYGYTF.

V is TRBV4-3 and J is TRBJ2-4; TRBD2 is a possible D gene (5 bases). Germline values: CDR1 LGHNA, CDR2 YSLEER. V lost 11 bases and J 0 bases, leaving 17 bases between the germline ends. The CDR3 runs 15 residues. CDR3 residues: CAEQPGDLAKNIQYF. CDR3 bases: TGCGCCGAACAGCCCGGGGATTTAGCCAAAAACATTCAGTACTTC.

This rearrangement joins TRBV25-1 to TRBJ2-2; 8 bases are a match to TRBD1. V lost 9 bases, J lost 3 bases, and 3 bases stayed unmatched. This CDR3 contains 13 residues. Germline CDR1 is MGHDK and CDR2 is SYGVNS. The CDR3 nucleotides are TGTGCCAGTTTACAGGGGGACACCGGGGAGCTGTTTTTT. Amino acid sequence: CASLQGDTGELFF.

The CDR3 is CASSRNRGGNNEKLFF. Written as DNA, the CDR3 is TGTGCCAGCTCACGGAACAGGGGTGGCAATAATGAAAAACTGTTTTTT. V usage is TRBV18 and J usage is TRBJ1-4; 7 bases are shared with TRBD1. This CDR3 has 16 residues. The trim removed 4 bases at V and 4 bases at J, leaving 9 bases unmatched. Per the germline V gene, CDR1 is KGHSH and CDR2 is LQKENI. The variable domain in full, completed from reference TRBV18 and TRBJ1-4, reads NAGVMQNPRHLVRRRGQEARLRCSPMKGHSHVYWYRQLPEEGLKFMVYLQKENIIDESGMPKERFSAEFPKEGPSILRIQQVVRGDSAAYFCASSRNRGGNNEKLFFGSGTQLSVL.

This chain links TRBV18 with TRBJ2-3; D might be TRBD1 (5 bases). Trimming pared 5 bases from V and 1 base from J, leaving 13 bases between. Germline V lookup: CDR1 KGHSH, CDR2 LQKENI. CDR3 length equals 15 residues. The CDR3, as DNA: TGTGCCAGCTCAGACGACAGAGCCCGCACAGATACGCAGTATTTT. It specifies CASSDDRARTDTQYF.

This clone was seen once. The rearrangement uses TRBV7-3 and TRBJ2-3; 9 positions match TRBD2. CDR1 SGHTA and CDR2 FQGTGA come from the germline V gene. Losses at the gene ends were 5 bases for V and 3 bases for J; bases not matched to a gene: 12. This CDR3 contains 17 residues. In DNA form, the CDR3 reads TGTGCCAGCAGCCCAGGTCCACTAGCGGGCGTAACAGATACGCAGTATTTT. Translation gives CASSPGPLAGVTDTQYF.

Points on this clone: A junction boundary mismatches the germline segment, possibly from a read error. This rearrangement joins TRBV7-7 to TRBJ2-1; 13 nucleotides match TRBD2. The CDR3 covers 22 residues. Germline V CDR1 and CDR2: SSHAT, FNYEAQ (reference sequence). This CDR3 is CASSLSEWAGLAGSSSYNEQFF. CDR3 in DNA: TGTGCTAGCAGCTTATCCGAGTGGGCGGGACTAGCGGGGTCTAGCTCCTACAATGAGCAGTTCTTC. The full variable domain, in which reference TRBV7-7 and TRBJ2-1 provide the parts outside the CDR3, is GAGVSQSPRYKVTKRGQDVTLRCDPISSHATLYWYQQALGQGPEFLTYFNYEAQPDKSGLPSDRFSAERPEGSISTLTIQRTEQRDSAMYRCASSLSEWAGLAGSSSYNEQFFGPGTRLTVL.

The J gene is TRBJ1-5, the V gene TRBV19; D might be TRBD1 (5 bases). CDR1 and CDR2 from the germline V gene are LNHDA and SQIVND (reference sequence). The CDR3 is made up of 14 amino acids. V shed 0 bases and J shed 9 bases, with 12 bases lying between them. The CDR3 loop is CASSIDSTQGPQHF. As DNA, the CDR3 is TGTGCCAGTAGTATAGATTCCACCCAGGGGCCCCAGCATTTT.

In its sample, this clone ranks as medium-sized. The chain joins TRBV29-1 to TRBJ2-1; a weak D match, TRBD2 (6 bases). CDR3 size: 15 residues. V was shortened by 6 bases and J by 10 bases, with 25 bases between the two germline ends. The germline CDR1 and CDR2 sequences are SQVTM and ANQGSEA. Here the CDR3 reads CSVKLRDGEVLEQFF. CDR3 sequence (DNA): TGCAGCGTAAAACTCCGGGACGGGGAGGTCTTGGAGCAGTTCTTC.

The V gene is TRBV30, the J gene TRBJ2-7; D remains unclear. The germline V and J ends were trimmed by 0 bases and 0 bases, with 9 bases remaining between them. The CDR3 consists of 14 residues. Per germline, CDR1 GTSNPN and CDR2 SVGIG (reference sequence). The CDR3 DNA sequence: TGTGCCTGGAGTGTTTCTGGGCTCTCCTACGAGCAGTACTTC. Encoded protein: CAWSVSGLSYEQYF. Using reference TRBV30 and TRBJ2-7 for the parts outside the CDR3, the full variable domain is SQTIHQWPATLVQPVGSPLSLECTVEGTSNPNLYWYRQAAGRGLQLLFYSVGIGQISSEVPQNLSASRPQDRQFILSSKKLLLSDSGFYLCAWSVSGLSYEQYFGPGTRLTVT.

The gene calls are TRBV16 and TRBJ2-7; D might be TRBD1 (6 bases). The length of the CDR3 is 12 residues. Trimming stripped 4 bases from V and 6 bases from J, with 10 bases between. The germline V gene encodes CDR1 KGHSY and CDR2 FQNENV. The CDR3 coding sequence is TGTGCCAGCAGCCCACAGGGAAGCGAGCAGTACTTC. This encodes CASSPQGSEQYF.